This TCR beta chain was identified in a study of T cells after yellow fever vaccination. This clonotype was seen more than once but under ten times. Its antigen is not known. Study-wide results and limits: Peaking on day 5 versus 15, the secondary response was faster but weaker. Sorted repertoires could include abundant contaminating clonotypes from bulk cells. Just a small share of clonotypes turned up in the CD4 compartment as well as the CD8 compartment. After the booster, approximately 96% of CD4 and 88% of CD8 primary-response clones were re-detected.

TCRdb ran MiXCR on the 5' RACE reads and lists one entry per CDR3 protein. This repertoire shows 620,000 or so distinct CDR3 sequences, roughly 12% found once; its top ten account for 15%. CDR3 length equals 15 residues. The V end lost 2 bases, the J end lost 5 bases, and 15 bases lay between the germline ends. Germline CDR1 and CDR2: LGHNA and YNFKEQ. This sequence originates from a man aged 30 to 45 who received the YFV17D yellow fever vaccine. The gene calls are TRBV4-2 and TRBJ2-5; D ambiguous. Material: PBMCs, obtained on the day of the yellow fever booster vaccination. CDR3 loop: CASSQSPGLGETQYF. The CDR3, as DNA: TGTGCCAGCAGCCAAAGTCCGGGCCTTGGGGAGACCCAGTACTTC.